The clone carrying this T cell receptor beta chain appeared a few times. Assay used: immunoSEQ multiplex PCR; TCRdb lists only in-frame clones, some missing. The sample contains roughly 52,000 clones, 77% of which appear only once. On cycle 4 day 1 and cycle 7 day 1, as well as at baseline, blood was sampled. The sample is drawn from a study of OX40 agonist ivuxolimab in advanced cancers. Study summary: An agonistic human IgG2 monoclonal antibody against OX40 (CD134) was given. At 0.01 to 10 mg/kg, ivuxolimab was administered intravenously to patients every 2 weeks.

This CDR3 region has 15 residues. The J segment lost 5 bases and the V segment lost 2 bases, leaving 0 bases of the junction unmatched. CDR1 and CDR2 (germline): ENHRY, SYGVKD. This rearrangement joins TRBV10-3 to TRBJ2-3, with 14 bases fitting TRBD2. This sample comprised CD4+ or CD8+ T cells sorted from blood, obtained in a trial of the OX40 agonist ivuxolimab. This receptor was obtained from an adult with an advanced solid tumor such as melanoma, head and neck, liver or kidney cancer. The CDR3 spells CAISEGLAGGDTQYF. The CDR3 DNA reads TGTGCCATCAGTGAGGGACTAGCGGGAGGAGATACGCAGTATTTT.